This T cell receptor (beta chain) was observed in a study of shared clonotypes between healthy human individuals. The study's findings and limits: The naive CD4 repertoires of four donors were compared, and 5% to 6.5% of clonotypes were shared. Generation of non-shared clonotypes was less probable than generation of clonotypes shared by all four donors.

Germline V gene data show CDR1 as SQVTM and CDR2 as ANQGSEA. Unmatched junction bases numbered 3, after V lost 3 bases and J lost 5 bases. The CDR3 spans 14 residues. As regards this clone: Its antigen is unidentified.

Deep was the level used in running the assay. As handled by the study authors: Junction-only sequences without quality scores were provided by ImmunoSEQ, so filtering was different. Sequencing was performed with immunoSEQ multiplex PCR; in TCRdb, only in-frame clones are kept and a portion is missing. V, J and clone size reflect that table, while D and trimming were determined from the DNA. Of about 2.4 million clones listed, approximately 93% were seen once; the top ten hold 0.36%. The chain couples TRBV29-1 to TRBJ2-5; 13 nucleotides line up with TRBD2. The clonotype originates from a man aged 18 to 29 in good health. Some clones in this sample may be carry-over from other donors' samples. Sequences were obtained from naive CD4+ T cells from PBMCs. Subset defined: CD45RA+ positively selected. The CDR3 reads CSVDMTSGGETQYF. DNA for the CDR3: TGCAGCGTTGATATGACTAGCGGGGGGGAGACCCAGTACTTC.